This T cell receptor (beta chain) was observed in a study of response to subunit inactivated influenza vaccine. MiXCR, applied by TCRdb to the RT-PCR reads, yields one record per CDR3 protein. Among about 610,000 distinct CDR3 sequences listed, about 14% were seen once. This clonotype was found a few times. From germline, CDR1 is MGHDK and CDR2 SYGVNS. The ends were cut back, 9 bases at V and 10 bases at J, with 26 bases in the middle. The CDR3 is 15 residues long. The chain carries TRBV25-1 and TRBJ2-3; D is perhaps TRBD2 (6 bases). The specimen was PBMCs from blood, collected less than 13 days after vaccination. The origin of this receptor is a man aged 45-65 years who received an inactivated influenza vaccine. CDR3 in DNA: TGTGCCAGTCAAAATGGTGGGGCCGGGAGAGGCCCGCAGTATTTT. It translates to CASQNGGAGRGPQYF.